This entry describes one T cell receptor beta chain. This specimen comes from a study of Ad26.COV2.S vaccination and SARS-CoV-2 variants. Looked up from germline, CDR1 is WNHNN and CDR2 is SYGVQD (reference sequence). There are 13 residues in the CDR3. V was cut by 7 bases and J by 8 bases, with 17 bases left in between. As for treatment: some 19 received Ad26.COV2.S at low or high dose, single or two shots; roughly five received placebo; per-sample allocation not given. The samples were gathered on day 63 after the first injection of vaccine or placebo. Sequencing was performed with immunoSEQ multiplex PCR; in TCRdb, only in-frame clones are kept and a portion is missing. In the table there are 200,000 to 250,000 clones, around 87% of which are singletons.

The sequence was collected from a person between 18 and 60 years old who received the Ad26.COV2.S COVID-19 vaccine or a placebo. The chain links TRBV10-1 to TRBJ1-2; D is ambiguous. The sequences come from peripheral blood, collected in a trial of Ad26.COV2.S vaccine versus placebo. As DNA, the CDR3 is TGCGCCAGCATCCTTCCGGGCCCGGCGGGCTACACCTTC. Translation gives CASILPGPAGYTF.